These 2 T cell receptor beta chains originate from one sample sequenced in a study of blood T cells in healthy people across ages. The second PCR ran roughly 6 to 12 cycles with a sample-barcoded 5' primer and J-beta primers. TCRdb independently ran MiXCR on the 5' RACE reads; one entry per CDR3 protein. The profile shows fewer than 700,000 distinct CDR3 sequences, roughly 43% of them singletons. Material: blood. These receptors all stem from a man older than 75 in good health.

The chain couples TRBV12-3 or TRBV12-4 to TRBJ1-5, with 7 bases that match TRBD1. This CDR3 contains 14 residues. Trimming at V came to 6 bases and at J to 7 bases, leaving 9 bases not matched to a gene. CDR3 bases: TGTGCCAGCAGGCCCACAGGGGAGCGACAGCCCCAGCATTTT. Its protein is CASRPTGERQPQHF.

This clonotype came up a few times. The rearrangement uses TRBV24-1 and TRBJ2-1; 8 nucleotides match TRBD2. The CDR3 consists of 14 residues. With V trimmed by 3 bases and J by 8 bases, 5 bases remained unmatched. Germline V gene lookup returns CDR1 KGHDR and CDR2 SFDVKD. This chain's CDR3 is CATSDPGGSDEQFF. The DNA for the CDR3 is TGTGCCACCAGTGATCCGGGAGGGTCGGATGAGCAGTTCTTC.